The T cell receptor (beta chain) described here comes from a study of B cell selection in AIRE deficiency. Study outcomes and limitations: Of roughly 3,300 shared Treg TCRbeta sequences, 30% to 40% were healthy-donor-only and 9.3% patient-only. Shared Treg sequences were biased toward short CDR3s with few non-templated nucleotide insertions.

From germline, CDR1 is DFQATT and CDR2 SNEGSKA (reference sequence). This CDR3 contains 11 residues. Between the trimmed V and J ends, which lost 6 bases and 3 bases, there was a span of 9 bases. Regulatory T cells were sorted as CD4+CD25hiCD127low/negative cells. Authors' methods: Treg pools: about 5.65x10^4 distinct patient, some 1x10^5 donor TCRbeta sequences. Sequenced by immunoSEQ multiplex PCR; TCRdb stores in-frame clones only, minus some. That table gives V, J and clone size, and the DNA gave D and trimming. The repertoire has 13,000 to 15,000 clones, about 93% of them found once; the top ten carry more than 0.85%. Note on this clone: Its specificity is unknown.

The V gene is TRBV20-1, the J gene TRBJ2-7; D is unresolved. The receptor comes from a human donor with AIRE deficiency. Sequenced: Tregs sorted from PBMCs. CDR3 residues: CSAIRIYEQYF. The CDR3, as DNA: TGCAGTGCGATCAGAATCTACGAGCAGTACTTC.